In this sample, the clone carrying this T cell receptor beta chain turned up once. J was trimmed by 3 bases and V by 6 bases; bases with no gene match: 9. The CDR3 runs 16 residues. The germline V gene encodes CDR1 SNHLY and CDR2 FYNNEI. The assay was immunoSEQ multiplex PCR, and TCRdb's table has in-frame clones only and misses some. Of some 250,000 clones listed, 86% were seen once; the top ten hold 3% to 3.5%. This record belongs to a study of blood T cell repertoires in COVID-19. The wider study: Acute and convalescent COVID-19 samples came from the United States, Italy and Spain.

The rearrangement uses TRBV2 and TRBJ2-3; 10 nucleotides match TRBD2. The TCR was taken from a woman in her twenties or thirties who had recovered from COVID-19. The specimen sequenced was peripheral blood. The CDR3 spells CASRALAGGVTDTQYF. The CDR3 region has the DNA TGTGCCAGCAGAGCGTTAGCGGGGGGTGTGACAGATACGCAGTATTTT.